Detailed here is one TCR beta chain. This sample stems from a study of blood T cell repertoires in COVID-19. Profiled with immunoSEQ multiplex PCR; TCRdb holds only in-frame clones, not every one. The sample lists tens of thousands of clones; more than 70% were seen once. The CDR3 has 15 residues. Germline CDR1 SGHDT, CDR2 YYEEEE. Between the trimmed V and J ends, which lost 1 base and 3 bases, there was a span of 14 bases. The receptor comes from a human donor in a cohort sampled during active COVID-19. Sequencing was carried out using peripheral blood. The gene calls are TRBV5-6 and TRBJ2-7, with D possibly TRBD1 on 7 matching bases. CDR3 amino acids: CASSLLGQGGYEQYF. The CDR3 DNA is TGTGCCAGCAGCTTGCTAGGGCAGGGGGGCTACGAGCAGTACTTC.